The source of this T cell receptor beta chain is a study of radiation and T cells in renal cell carcinoma (dated by TCRdb to between 2020 and 2021). About the full investigation: Samples came from a clinical trial, in which primary renal cell carcinomas received 15 Gy stereotactic body radiation therapy followed by nephrectomy 4 weeks later. In total, 50 or so samples underwent TCR beta sequencing: about 25 tumors plus 27 peripheral blood samples. Across all 53 samples, 4,016,671 unique CDR3 nucleotide sequences, encoding 2,658,974 unique CDR3 amino acid sequences, were identified.

TCR beta libraries were generated from genomic DNA with the immunoSEQ kit, following the manufacturer's recommendations. Library preparation used a first multiplex PCR with proprietary primers, then a second PCR adding unique barcodes, with bead cleanups after each round. Each sample batch included a kit-provided positive control reaction and a negative control reaction. The final libraries were assessed on an Agilent 4200 TapeStation D1000 ScreenTape, pooled by volume, and quantified by qPCR. Sequencing was performed on an Illumina NextSeq500 using a MidOutput 150-cycle cartridge, with 156 Read1 cycles, 15 Index1 cycles, and the kit custom primers. The pooled library was loaded at 0.9 to 1 pM with an approximately 21% PhiX control spike-in. As for the authors' bioinformatics: The vendor-processed data were analyzed in R, and a clonotype was defined as all T cells that share the same CDR3 nucleotide sequence. In the clone abundance analyses, frequencies were normalized to the 10,000 most abundant clones in each sample. Public T cell clones, which averaged fewer than five per sample, were removed prior to analysis. Tumor-enriched clonotypes and baseline blood-enriched clonotypes were defined as those with an abundance difference of at least 32-fold between compartments. Clonotypes expanded or contracted between blood time points were identified with a beta-binomial differential abundance model. Tumor-blood repertoire similarity was measured with the Baroni-Urbani and Buser coefficient, and groups were compared using two-tailed Wilcoxon tests in R. TCRdb took over this immuneACCESS table, retaining in-frame rearrangements with V and J assigned. Such tables are incomplete; in checked studies, under half of the missing clones stem from an unresolved V gene, and the remainder is unexplained. The V and J calls and clone size were taken over from that table, and D and trimming were inferred from the DNA. A total of 120,000 or so clones appear in this sample, around 80% of them only once. 4.5% to 7% of the sample goes to the ten largest clones.

What the time point label conveys for this sample: blood 2 weeks post-SBRT. This specimen's treatment or condition label, per the study, means: 15 Gy SBRT to primary tumor, nephrectomy 4 weeks later. Serial peripheral blood from radiation-treated patients was sampled at baseline, 2 weeks and 4 weeks after SBRT to track tumor-enriched clonotypes. Every patient's renal cell carcinoma showed clear cell pathology. Genomic DNA for TCR sequencing was prepared using the QIAamp DNA Blood Mini Kit (Qiagen). Only samples passing all quality control checks were included in the analyses. This clone was recorded a few times. Its target antigen remains unknown. No quality values exist for individual bases; no much larger clone is one base distant. Results the study describes overall, beyond this receptor: An increase in top tumor clonotypes in blood was observed from baseline to 2 weeks post-radiation, followed by contraction by 4 weeks, which was taken to suggest transient expansion of tumor-resident clones. Because the trial had a single-armed design, the trial could not examine how radiation dose or scheduling affected the TCR repertoire. Changes in the blood repertoire were not tracked past 4 weeks after treatment. Because no pretreatment tumor biopsies were available, whether clonotypes were present in the tumor at baseline could not be determined.

Measured from the cysteine to the phenylalanine, the CDR3 is 17 residues long. The retained sequence is limited to the CDR3, 51 bases, with the frame set at the first base. Sequences GTSNPN (CDR1) and SVGIG (CDR2) are obtained from the germline V gene (reference sequence). Trimming accounts for 4 bases at V and 5 bases at J, while the number of junction bases matched to no gene is 14. The V gene is TRBV30 and the J gene is TRBJ1-5, with 10 bases in between that match TRBD1. The input for sequencing was blood, taken from a patient whose treatment included radiotherapy and nephrectomy. The sequence was obtained from a man in his fifties with renal cell carcinoma. The CDR3 protein is CAWTSGTGALFDQPQHF. DNA sequence: TGTGCCTGGACTTCCGGGACAGGGGCTCTCTTTGATCAGCCCCAGCATTTT.